These 13 T cell receptor beta chains share one sample of origin, sequenced in a study of blood T cell repertoires in COVID-19. Measured with immunoSEQ multiplex PCR; TCRdb has only the in-frame clones, and not every one. The sample lists over 85,000 clones, about 90% occurring once. Source material: peripheral blood. The source of these receptors is a man aged 50 to 59 with active COVID-19.

The chain carries TRBV19 and TRBJ2-6; TRBD2 matches at 7 bases. V lost 3 bases to trimming and J lost 0 bases; unmatched junction nucleotides: 5. Germline CDR1 reads LNHDA; CDR2 reads SQIVND (reference sequence). The CDR3 loop spans 17 amino acids. The CDR3: CASSIQRGSSGANVLTF. As DNA, the CDR3 is TGTGCCAGTAGTATCCAGCGGGGCTCCTCTGGGGCCAACGTCCTGACTTTC.

The CDR3 region has the DNA TGTGCCAGTAGTTCCCAGGGGAACACTGAAGCTTTCTTT. Protein sequence: CASSSQGNTEAFF. V and J are TRBV19 and TRBJ1-1; D is possibly TRBD1 (5 bases). The V gene lost 5 bases and the J gene lost 1 base, with 8 bases spanning the gap. CDR3 length: 13 amino acids. Germline CDR1 reads LNHDA; CDR2 reads SQIVND (reference sequence).

The gene calls are TRBV4-2 and TRBJ2-3, with D perhaps TRBD2 (6 bases). The CDR3 covers 17 residues. The germline V gene has CDR1 LGHNA and CDR2 YNFKEQ. Trimming left V 0 bases short and J 2 bases short, with 15 bases between. CDR3 DNA sequence: TGTGCCAGCAGCCAAGAATTCGCCCAGCGGGCCACAGATACGCAGTATTTT. Protein product: CASSQEFAQRATDTQYF.

V is TRBV25-1 and J is TRBJ1-4; D unclear. The length of the CDR3 is 12 residues. The V gene lost 5 bases and the J gene lost 7 bases, with 8 bases spanning the gap. CDR1 is MGHDK, CDR2 SYGVNS, per germline. CDR3 residues: CASSIYGEKLFF. The CDR3 nucleotides read TGTGCCAGCAGTATCTATGGTGAAAAACTGTTTTTT. The complete variable domain, with remaining parts taken from reference TRBV25-1 and TRBJ1-4, reads EADIYQTPRYLVIGTGKKITLECSQTMGHDKMYWYQQDPGMELHLIHYSYGVNSTEKGDLSSESTVSRIRTEHFPLTLESARPSHTSQYLCASSIYGEKLFFGSGTQLSVL.

DNA for the CDR3: TGTGCCAGCTCGTGGGGGCTGGATTCACCCCTCCACTTT. This translates into CASSWGLDSPLHF. V is TRBV18 and J is TRBJ1-6; a possible D gene is TRBD1 (6 bases). The CDR3 runs 13 residues. The germline CDR1 and CDR2 sequences are KGHSH and LQKENI. Deletions cut 6 bases from V and 8 bases from J, with 11 bases between. The whole variable domain, remainder taken from reference TRBV18 and TRBJ1-6, is NAGVMQNPRHLVRRRGQEARLRCSPMKGHSHVYWYRQLPEEGLKFMVYLQKENIIDESGMPKERFSAEFPKEGPSILRIQQVVRGDSAAYFCASSWGLDSPLHFGNGTRLTVT.

This clone was seen a single time. The chain uses TRBV6-2 or TRBV6-3 and TRBJ2-1, with TRBD2 matching over 13 bases. Per germline, CDR1 MNHEY and CDR2 SVGEGT. V lost 6 bases and J lost 7; bases outside the gene matches: 6. The CDR3 has 15 amino acids. The CDR3 DNA sequence: TGTGCCAGCAGCCCGACTAGCGGGGGGCGGAATGAGCAGTTCTTC. Its translation: CASSPTSGGRNEQFF.

This sequence joins TRBV7-2 and TRBJ2-7, with D unclear. The CDR3 extends over 16 amino acids. CDR1 and CDR2 (germline): SGHTA, FQGNSA. Deletions cut 3 bases from V and 4 bases from J, with 19 bases between. The CDR3 bases are TGTGCCAGCAGCTTTTATACTAACCCCTTAGTGTACGAGCAGTACTTC. Translated, it gives CASSFYTNPLVYEQYF.

The chain employs TRBV11-1 and TRBJ2-5; 8 bases agree with TRBD2. The V segment lost 2 bases and the J segment 0 bases; nucleotides outside the gene matches: 5. The CDR3 extends over 16 amino acids. CDR1 and CDR2 from the germline V gene are SGHAT and FQDESV (reference sequence). CDR3: CASSLRRGANQETQYF. CDR3 bases: TGTGCCAGCAGCTTAAGGCGGGGGGCCAACCAAGAGACCCAGTACTTC.

The chain links TRBV5-1 to TRBJ1-2, with 7 nucleotides matching TRBD1. With 4 bases clipped from V and 8 bases from J, the junction kept 11 bases outside the gene matches. The CDR3 spans 14 residues. The germline V gene has CDR1 SGHRS and CDR2 YFSETQ. This chain's CDR3 is CASSQTPGQAGYTF. The DNA of the CDR3 is TGCGCCAGCAGCCAAACCCCCGGACAGGCGGGCTACACCTTC.

The chain joins TRBV4-1 to TRBJ1-3; tentatively, D is TRBD1 (5 bases). CDR3 length: 15 amino acids. Germline values: CDR1 MGHRA, CDR2 YSYEKL. Trimming took off 4 bases at V and 0 bases at J, with 10 bases between the two ends. CDR3 bases: TGCGCCAGCAGCCCACAGGATAACTCTGGAAACACCATATATTTT. This gives the protein CASSPQDNSGNTIYF.

The table lists this clone with a count of one. CDR3 amino acids: CASSQDQQGPSYNEQFF. CDR3 DNA: TGTGCCAGCAGCCAAGATCAGCAGGGCCCGTCCTACAATGAGCAGTTCTTC. This chain uses TRBV4-2 with TRBJ2-1; the D gene is possibly TRBD1 (5 bases). Germline V lookup: CDR1 LGHNA, CDR2 YNFKEQ. Trimming took 0 bases from V and 1 from J, leaving 13 bases between them. This CDR3 contains 17 residues.

V gene TRBV5-4 combines with J gene TRBJ1-2; 7 bases match TRBD1. The trim removed 0 bases at V and 5 bases at J, leaving 4 bases unmatched. Germline V lookup: CDR1 SGHNT, CDR2 YYREEE (reference sequence). The CDR3 has 14 amino acids. The CDR3: CASSLEGASYGYTF. CDR3 sequence (DNA): TGTGCCAGCAGCTTGGAGGGGGCCTCTTATGGCTACACCTTC.

Remarks on this clone: This sample includes further DNA sequences coding for the same CDR3. This sequence joins TRBV18 and TRBJ1-5; no clear D. The germline CDR1 and CDR2 sequences are KGHSH and LQKENI. The CDR3 contains 14 residues. Trimming took 2 bases from V and 3 from J, leaving 8 bases between them. The CDR3 DNA follows: TGTGCCAGCTCACCAGGGCAGAACAATCAGCCCCAGCATTTT. It yields the protein CASSPGQNNQPQHF. The variable domain in full, completed from reference TRBV18 and TRBJ1-5, reads NAGVMQNPRHLVRRRGQEARLRCSPMKGHSHVYWYRQLPEEGLKFMVYLQKENIIDESGMPKERFSAEFPKEGPSILRIQQVVRGDSAAYFCASSPGQNNQPQHFGDGTRLSIL.